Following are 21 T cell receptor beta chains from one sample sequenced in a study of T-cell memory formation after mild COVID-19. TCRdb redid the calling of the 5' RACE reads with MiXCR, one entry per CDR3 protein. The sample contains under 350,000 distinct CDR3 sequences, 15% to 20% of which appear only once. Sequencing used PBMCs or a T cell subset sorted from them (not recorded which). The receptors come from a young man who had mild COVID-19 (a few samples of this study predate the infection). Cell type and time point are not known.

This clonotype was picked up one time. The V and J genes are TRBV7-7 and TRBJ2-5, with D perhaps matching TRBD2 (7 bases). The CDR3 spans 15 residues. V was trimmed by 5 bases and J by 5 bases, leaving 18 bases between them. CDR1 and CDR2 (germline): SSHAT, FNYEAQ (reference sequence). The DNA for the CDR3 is TGTGCCAGCAGCGGGGGGGCTACCCCCGGGGAGACCCAGTACTTC. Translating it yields CASSGGATPGETQYF.

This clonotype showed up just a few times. The chain's CDR3 is CASSRGQGNNEKLFF. For the CDR3, the DNA is TGCGCCAGCAGCCGGGGACAGGGCAACAATGAAAAACTGTTTTTT. The rearrangement links TRBV5-1 to TRBJ1-4; 9 bases line up with TRBD1. Germline CDR1 is SGHRS and CDR2 is YFSETQ. With V trimmed by 4 bases and J by 5 bases, 6 bases remained unmatched. The length of the CDR3 is 15 residues.

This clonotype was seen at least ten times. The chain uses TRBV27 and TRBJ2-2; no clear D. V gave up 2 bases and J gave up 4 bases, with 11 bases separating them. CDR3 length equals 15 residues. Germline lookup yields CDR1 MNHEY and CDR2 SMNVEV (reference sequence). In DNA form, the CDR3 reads TGTGCCAGCAGTTTAATGGGTCCCGGCACCGGGGAGCTGTTTTTT. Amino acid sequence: CASSLMGPGTGELFF.

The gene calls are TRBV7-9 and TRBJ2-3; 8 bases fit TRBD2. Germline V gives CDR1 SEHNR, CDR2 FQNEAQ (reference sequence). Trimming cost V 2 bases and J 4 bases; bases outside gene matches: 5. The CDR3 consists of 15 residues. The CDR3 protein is CASSLRTSPSDTQYF. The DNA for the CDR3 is TGTGCCAGCAGCTTACGGACTAGCCCTTCAGATACGCAGTATTTT. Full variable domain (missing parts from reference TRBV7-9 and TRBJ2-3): DTGVSQNPRHKITKRGQNVTFRCDPISEHNRLYWYRQTLGQGPEFLTYFQNEAQLEKSRLLSDRFSAERPKGSFSTLEIQRTEQGDSAMYLCASSLRTSPSDTQYFGPGTRLTVL.

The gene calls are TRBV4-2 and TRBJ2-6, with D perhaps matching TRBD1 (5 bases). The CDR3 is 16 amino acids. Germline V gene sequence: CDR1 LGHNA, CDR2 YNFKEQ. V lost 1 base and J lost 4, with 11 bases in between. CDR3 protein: CASSQVQGTGANVLTF. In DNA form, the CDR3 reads TGTGCCAGCAGCCAAGTTCAGGGAACGGGGGCCAACGTCCTGACTTTC.

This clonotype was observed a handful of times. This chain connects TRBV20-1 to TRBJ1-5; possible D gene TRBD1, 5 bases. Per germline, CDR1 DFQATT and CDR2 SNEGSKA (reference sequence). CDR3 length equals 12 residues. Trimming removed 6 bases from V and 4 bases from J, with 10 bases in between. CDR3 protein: CSAYRRNQPQHF. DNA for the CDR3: TGCAGTGCCTACAGGAGAAATCAGCCCCAGCATTTT.

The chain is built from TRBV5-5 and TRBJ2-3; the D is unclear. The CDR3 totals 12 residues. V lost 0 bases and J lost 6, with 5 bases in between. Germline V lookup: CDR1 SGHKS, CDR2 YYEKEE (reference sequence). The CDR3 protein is CASSLAVDTQYF. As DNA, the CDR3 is TGTGCCAGCAGCTTGGCGGTTGATACGCAGTATTTT.

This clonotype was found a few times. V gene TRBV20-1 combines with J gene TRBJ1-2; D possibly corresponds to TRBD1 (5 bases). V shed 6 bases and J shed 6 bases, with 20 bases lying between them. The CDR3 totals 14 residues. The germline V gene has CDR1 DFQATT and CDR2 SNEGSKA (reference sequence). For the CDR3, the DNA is TGCAGTGCCCTTCCGGGGCTCCATTTCGATGGCTACACCTTC. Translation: CSALPGLHFDGYTF.

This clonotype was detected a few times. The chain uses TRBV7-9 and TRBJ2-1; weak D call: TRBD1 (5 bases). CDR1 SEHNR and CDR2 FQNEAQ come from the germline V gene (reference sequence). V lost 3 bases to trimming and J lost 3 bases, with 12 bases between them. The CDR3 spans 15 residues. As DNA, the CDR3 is TGTGCCAGCAGCTTTGGGGCCTCACTCTACAATGAGCAGTTCTTC. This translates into CASSFGASLYNEQFF.

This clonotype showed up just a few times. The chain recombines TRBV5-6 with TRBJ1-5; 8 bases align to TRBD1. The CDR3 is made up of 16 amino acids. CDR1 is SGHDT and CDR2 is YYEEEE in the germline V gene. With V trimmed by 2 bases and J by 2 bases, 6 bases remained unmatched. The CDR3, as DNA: TGTGCCAGCAGCTTCCGACAGGGGATCGGCAATCAGCCCCAGCATTTT. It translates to CASSFRQGIGNQPQHF.

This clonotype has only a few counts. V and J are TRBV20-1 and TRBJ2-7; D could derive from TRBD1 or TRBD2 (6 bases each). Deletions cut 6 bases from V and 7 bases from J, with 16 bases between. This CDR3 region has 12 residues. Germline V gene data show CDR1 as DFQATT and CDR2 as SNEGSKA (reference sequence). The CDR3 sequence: CSATRGQTEQYV. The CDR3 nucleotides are TGCAGTGCCACACGGGGGCAGACGGAGCAGTACGTC.

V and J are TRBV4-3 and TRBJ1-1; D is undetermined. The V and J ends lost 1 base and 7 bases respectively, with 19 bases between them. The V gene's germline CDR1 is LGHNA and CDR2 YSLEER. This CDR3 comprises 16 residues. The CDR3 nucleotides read TGCGCCAGCAGCCAAGCCATCAACAACGGACTTTTTGAAGCTTTCTTT. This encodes CASSQAINNGLFEAFF.

The CDR3 here is CASSEYRRGAYEQYF. In DNA form, the CDR3 reads TGCGCCAGCAGTGAGTACCGCAGGGGAGCCTACGAGCAGTACTTC. The rearrangement joins TRBV10-1 to TRBJ2-7; possible D gene TRBD1, 6 bases. V was cut by 1 base and J by 2 bases, with 12 bases left in between. Germline V gene sequence: CDR1 WNHNN, CDR2 SYGVQD (reference sequence). This CDR3 region has 15 residues.

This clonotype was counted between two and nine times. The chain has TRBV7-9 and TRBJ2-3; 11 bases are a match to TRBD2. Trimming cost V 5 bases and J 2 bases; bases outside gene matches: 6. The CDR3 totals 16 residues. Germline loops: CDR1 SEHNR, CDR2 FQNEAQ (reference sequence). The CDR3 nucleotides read TGTGCCAGCAGCGTAGGGACTAGCGGTTTCACAGATACGCAGTATTTT. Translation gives CASSVGTSGFTDTQYF.

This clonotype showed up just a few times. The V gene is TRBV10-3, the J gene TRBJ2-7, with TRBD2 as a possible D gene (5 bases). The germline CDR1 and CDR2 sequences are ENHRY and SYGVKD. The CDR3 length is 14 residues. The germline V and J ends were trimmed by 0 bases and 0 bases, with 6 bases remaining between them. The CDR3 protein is CAISESRGSYEQYV. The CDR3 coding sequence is TGTGCCATCAGTGAGTCCCGGGGCTCCTACGAGCAGTACGTC.

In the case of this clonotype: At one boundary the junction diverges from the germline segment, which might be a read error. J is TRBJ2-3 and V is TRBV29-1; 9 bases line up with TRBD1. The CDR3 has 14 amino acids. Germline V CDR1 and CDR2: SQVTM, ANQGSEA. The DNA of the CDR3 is TGCAGCGTCGAAGAAGACAGGGGGACAGATACGCAGTATTTT. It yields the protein CSVEEDRGTDTQYF.

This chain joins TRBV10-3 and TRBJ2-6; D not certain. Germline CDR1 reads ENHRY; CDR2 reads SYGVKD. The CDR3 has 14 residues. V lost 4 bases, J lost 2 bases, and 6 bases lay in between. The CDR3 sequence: CAISGTAGANVLTF. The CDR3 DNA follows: TGTGCCATCAGTGGGACCGCTGGGGCCAACGTCCTGACTTTC.

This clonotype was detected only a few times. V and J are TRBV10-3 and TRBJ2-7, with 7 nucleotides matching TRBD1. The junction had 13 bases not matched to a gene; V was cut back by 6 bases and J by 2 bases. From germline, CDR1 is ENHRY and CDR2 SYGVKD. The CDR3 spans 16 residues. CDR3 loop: CAISLTSGTVTYEQYF. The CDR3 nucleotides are TGTGCCATCAGCCTGACCTCCGGGACAGTAACCTACGAGCAGTACTTC.

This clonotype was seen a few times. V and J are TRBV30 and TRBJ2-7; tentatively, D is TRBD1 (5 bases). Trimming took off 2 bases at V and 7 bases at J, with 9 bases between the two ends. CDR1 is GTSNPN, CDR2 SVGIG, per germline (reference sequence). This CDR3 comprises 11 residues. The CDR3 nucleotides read TGTGCCTGGAGTCGGACAACTGAGCAGTACTTC. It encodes CAWSRTTEQYF.

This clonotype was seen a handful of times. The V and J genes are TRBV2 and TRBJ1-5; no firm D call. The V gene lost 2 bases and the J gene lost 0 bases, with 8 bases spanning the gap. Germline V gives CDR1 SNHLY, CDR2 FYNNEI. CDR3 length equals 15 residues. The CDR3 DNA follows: TGTGCCAGCAGTGAATACCGCAGTAGCAATCAGCCCCAGCATTTT. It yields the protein CASSEYRSSNQPQHF.

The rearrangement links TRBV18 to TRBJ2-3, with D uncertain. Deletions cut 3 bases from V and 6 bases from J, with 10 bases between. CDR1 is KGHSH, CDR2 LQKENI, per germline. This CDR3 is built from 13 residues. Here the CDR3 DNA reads TGTGCCAGCTCACCCTACGCCGGCGATACGCAGTATTTT. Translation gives CASSPYAGDTQYF.